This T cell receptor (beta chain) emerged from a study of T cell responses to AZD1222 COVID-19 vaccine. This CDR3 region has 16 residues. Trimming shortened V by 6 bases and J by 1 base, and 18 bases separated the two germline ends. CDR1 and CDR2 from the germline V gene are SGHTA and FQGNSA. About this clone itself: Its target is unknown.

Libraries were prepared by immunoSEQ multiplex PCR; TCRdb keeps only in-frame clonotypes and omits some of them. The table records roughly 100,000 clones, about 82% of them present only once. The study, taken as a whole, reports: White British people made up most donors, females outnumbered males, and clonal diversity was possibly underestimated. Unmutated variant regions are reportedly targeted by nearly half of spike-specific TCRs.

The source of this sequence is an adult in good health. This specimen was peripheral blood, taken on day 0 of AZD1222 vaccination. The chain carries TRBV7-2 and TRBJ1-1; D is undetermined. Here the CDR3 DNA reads TGTGCCAGCAGTCAAAGAGCAGGCTGGGGGAACACTGAAGCTTTCTTT. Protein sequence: CASSQRAGWGNTEAFF.